This T cell receptor beta chain was captured in a study of PD-L1 blockade in urothelial cancer. Germline V gene data show CDR1 as SGHRS and CDR2 as YFSETQ. The V gene end was trimmed by 5 bases and the J gene end by 5 bases; junction bases not matched to a gene: 6. This CDR3 contains 14 residues. Profiling relied on immunoSEQ multiplex PCR, and the TCRdb table lists in-frame clones only, not all of them. There are about 87,000 clones in the sample; roughly 89% occur only once, and 2% to 2.5% lies in the top ten. Specified time point: pretreatment peripheral blood. The V call is TRBV5-1, the J call TRBJ2-3; 9 nucleotides line up with TRBD1. This TCR derives from a man between 60 and 75 years old with urothelial cancer. Source: PBMCs, taken around atezolizumab (anti-PD-L1) treatment. CDR3 protein: CASSRWTGEDTQYF. The CDR3 nucleotides are TGCGCCAGCAGTCGATGGACAGGGGAAGATACGCAGTATTTT.